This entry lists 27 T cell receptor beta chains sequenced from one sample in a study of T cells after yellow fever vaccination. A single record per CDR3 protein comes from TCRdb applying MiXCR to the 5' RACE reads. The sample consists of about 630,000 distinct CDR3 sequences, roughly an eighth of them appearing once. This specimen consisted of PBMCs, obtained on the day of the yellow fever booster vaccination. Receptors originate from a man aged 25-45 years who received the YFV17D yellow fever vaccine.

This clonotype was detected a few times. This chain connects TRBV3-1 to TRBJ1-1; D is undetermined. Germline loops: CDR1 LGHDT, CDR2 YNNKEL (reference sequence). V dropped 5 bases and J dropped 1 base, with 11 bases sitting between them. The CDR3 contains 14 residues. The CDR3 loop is CASSSKWENTEAFF. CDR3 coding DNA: TGTGCCAGCAGCTCCAAATGGGAGAACACTGAAGCTTTCTTT.

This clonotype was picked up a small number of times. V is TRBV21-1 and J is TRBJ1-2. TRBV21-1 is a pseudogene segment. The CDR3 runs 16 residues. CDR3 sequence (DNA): TGTGCCATCCCGCCAAAAGACAGCCTGCCTACCTATGGCTACACCTTC. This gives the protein CAIPPKDSLPTYGYTF.

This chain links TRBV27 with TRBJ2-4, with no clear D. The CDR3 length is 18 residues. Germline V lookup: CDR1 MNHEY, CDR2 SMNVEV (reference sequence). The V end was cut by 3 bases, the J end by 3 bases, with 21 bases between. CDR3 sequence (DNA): TGTGCCAGCAGTTTGGAGTTTTCTGGACCTGGGGACAAAAACATTCAGTACTTC. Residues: CASSLEFSGPGDKNIQYF.

CDR3: CASSSPGQPFSNQPQHF. CDR3 nucleotide sequence: TGTGCCAGCAGCTCACCGGGACAGCCCTTTAGCAATCAGCCCCAGCATTTT. V is TRBV28 and J is TRBJ1-5; 7 bases fit TRBD1. Germline V gene lookup returns CDR1 MDHEN and CDR2 SYDVKM. The CDR3 loop spans 17 amino acids. The V segment lost 6 bases and the J segment 0 bases; nucleotides outside the gene matches: 11. Using reference TRBV28 and TRBJ1-5 for the parts outside the CDR3, the full variable domain is DVKVTQSSRYLVKRTGEKVFLECVQDMDHENMFWYRQDPGLGLRLIYFSYDVKMKEKGDIPEGYSVSREKKERFSLILESASTNQTSMYLCASSSPGQPFSNQPQHFGDGTRLSIL.

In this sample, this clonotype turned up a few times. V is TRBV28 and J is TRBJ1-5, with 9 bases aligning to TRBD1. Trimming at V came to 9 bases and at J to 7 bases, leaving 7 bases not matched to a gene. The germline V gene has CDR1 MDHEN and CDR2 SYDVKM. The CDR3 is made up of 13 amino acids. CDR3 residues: CASNRGRGQPQHF. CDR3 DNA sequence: TGTGCCAGTAACAGGGGGCGAGGGCAGCCCCAGCATTTT. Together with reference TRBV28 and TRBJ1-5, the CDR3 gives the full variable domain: DVKVTQSSRYLVKRTGEKVFLECVQDMDHENMFWYRQDPGLGLRLIYFSYDVKMKEKGDIPEGYSVSREKKERFSLILESASTNQTSMYLCASNRGRGQPQHFGDGTRLSIL.

The CDR3 reads CASSLIAGVITGELFF. DNA of the CDR3: TGTGCCAGCAGCCTTATAGCGGGAGTGATCACCGGGGAGCTGTTTTTT. The chain is built from TRBV5-4 and TRBJ2-2, with TRBD2 matching over 9 bases. The junction had 8 bases not matched to a gene; V was cut back by 4 bases and J by 4 bases. Germline V gene data show CDR1 as SGHNT and CDR2 as YYREEE (reference sequence). The CDR3 loop spans 16 amino acids. The variable domain in full, completed from reference TRBV5-4 and TRBJ2-2, reads ETGVTQSPTHLIKTRGQQVTLRCSSQSGHNTVSWYQQALGQGPQFIFQYYREEENGRGNFPPRFSGLQFPNYSSELNVNALELDDSALYLCASSLIAGVITGELFFGEGSRLTVL.

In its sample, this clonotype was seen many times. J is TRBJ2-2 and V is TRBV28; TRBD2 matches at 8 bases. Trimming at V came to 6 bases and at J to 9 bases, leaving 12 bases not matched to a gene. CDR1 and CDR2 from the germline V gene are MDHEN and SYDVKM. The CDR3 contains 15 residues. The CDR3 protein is CASSSTGGRSRELFF. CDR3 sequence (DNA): TGTGCCAGCAGCTCAACGGGAGGGCGTAGTCGGGAGCTGTTTTTT.

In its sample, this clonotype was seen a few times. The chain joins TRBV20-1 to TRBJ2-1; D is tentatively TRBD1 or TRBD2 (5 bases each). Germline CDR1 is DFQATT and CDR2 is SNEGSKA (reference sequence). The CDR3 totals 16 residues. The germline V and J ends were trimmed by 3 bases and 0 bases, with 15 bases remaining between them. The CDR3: CSASGTLFTSYNEQFF. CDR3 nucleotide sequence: TGCAGTGCTAGCGGGACCTTATTTACCTCCTACAATGAGCAGTTCTTC.

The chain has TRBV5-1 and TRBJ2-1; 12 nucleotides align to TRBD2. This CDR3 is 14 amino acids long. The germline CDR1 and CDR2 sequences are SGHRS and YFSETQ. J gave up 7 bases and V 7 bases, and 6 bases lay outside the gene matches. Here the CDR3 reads CASVTSGSLNEQFF. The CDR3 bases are TGCGCCAGCGTGACTAGCGGGAGTTTGAATGAGCAGTTCTTC.

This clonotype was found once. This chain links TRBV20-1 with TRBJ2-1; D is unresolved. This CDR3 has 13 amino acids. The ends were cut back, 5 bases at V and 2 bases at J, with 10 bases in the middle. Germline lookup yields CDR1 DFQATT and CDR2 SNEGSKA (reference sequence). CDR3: CSAETRPYNEQFF. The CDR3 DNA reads TGCAGTGCTGAGACACGGCCCTACAATGAGCAGTTCTTC.

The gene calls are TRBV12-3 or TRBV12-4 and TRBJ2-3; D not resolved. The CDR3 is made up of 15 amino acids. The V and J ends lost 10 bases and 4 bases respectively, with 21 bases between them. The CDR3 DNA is TGTGCCACCAACCCAATCGGGCAGTTTGCAGATACGCAGTATTTT. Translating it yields CATNPIGQFADTQYF.

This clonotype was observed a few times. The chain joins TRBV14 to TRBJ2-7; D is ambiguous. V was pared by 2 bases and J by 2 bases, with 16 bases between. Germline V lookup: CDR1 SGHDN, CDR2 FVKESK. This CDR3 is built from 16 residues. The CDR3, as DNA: TGTGCCAGCAGCCAATTTAGTTCACCGTTCCCCTACGAGCAGTACTTC. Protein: CASSQFSSPFPYEQYF.

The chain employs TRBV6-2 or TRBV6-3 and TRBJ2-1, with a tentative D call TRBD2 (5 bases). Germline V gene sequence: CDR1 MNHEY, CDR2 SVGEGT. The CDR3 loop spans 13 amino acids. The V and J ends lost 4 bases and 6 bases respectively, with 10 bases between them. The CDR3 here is CASSLDSPNEQFF. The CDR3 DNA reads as TGTGCCAGCAGTTTGGACTCGCCCAATGAGCAGTTCTTC.

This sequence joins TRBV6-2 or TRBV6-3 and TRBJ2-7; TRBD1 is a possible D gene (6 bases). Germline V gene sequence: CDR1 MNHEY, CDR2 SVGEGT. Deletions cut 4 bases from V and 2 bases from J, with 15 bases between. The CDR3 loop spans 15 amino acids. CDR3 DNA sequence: TGTGCCAGCAGTTCGAGGACAGCCCCCACCTACGAGCAGTACTTC. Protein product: CASSSRTAPTYEQYF.

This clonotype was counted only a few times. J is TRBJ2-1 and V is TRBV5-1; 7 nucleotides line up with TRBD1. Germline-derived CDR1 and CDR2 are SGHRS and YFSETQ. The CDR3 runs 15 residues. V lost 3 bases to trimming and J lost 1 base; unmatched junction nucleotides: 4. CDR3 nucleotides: TGCGCCAGCAGCTCAACAGGGGATTCCTACAATGAGCAGTTCTTC. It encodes CASSSTGDSYNEQFF.

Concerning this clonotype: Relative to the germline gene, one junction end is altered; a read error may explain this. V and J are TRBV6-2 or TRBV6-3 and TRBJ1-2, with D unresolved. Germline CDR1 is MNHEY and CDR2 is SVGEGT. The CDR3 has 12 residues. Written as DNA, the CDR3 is TGTACCAGCAGTTACGGAGGGAATGGCTACACCTTC. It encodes CTSSYGGNGYTF.

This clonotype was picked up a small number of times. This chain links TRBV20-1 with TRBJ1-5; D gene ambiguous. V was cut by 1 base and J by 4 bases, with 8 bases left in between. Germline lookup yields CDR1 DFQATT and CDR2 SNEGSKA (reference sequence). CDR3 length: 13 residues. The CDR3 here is CSARAIPNQPQHF. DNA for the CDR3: TGCAGTGCTAGAGCGATTCCTAATCAGCCCCAGCATTTT.

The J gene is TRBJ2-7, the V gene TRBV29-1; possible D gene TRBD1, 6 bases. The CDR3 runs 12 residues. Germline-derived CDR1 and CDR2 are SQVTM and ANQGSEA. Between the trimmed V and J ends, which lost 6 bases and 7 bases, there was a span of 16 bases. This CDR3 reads CSVNTGLREQYF. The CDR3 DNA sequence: TGCAGCGTCAACACAGGGTTGCGAGAGCAGTACTTC.

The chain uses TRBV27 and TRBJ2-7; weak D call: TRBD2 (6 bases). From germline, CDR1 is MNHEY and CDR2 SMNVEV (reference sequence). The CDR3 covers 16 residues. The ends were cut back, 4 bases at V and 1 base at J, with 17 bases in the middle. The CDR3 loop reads CASSSPLGSSSYEQYF. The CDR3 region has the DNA TGTGCCAGCAGTTCCCCCCTCGGGAGTAGTTCCTACGAGCAGTACTTC.

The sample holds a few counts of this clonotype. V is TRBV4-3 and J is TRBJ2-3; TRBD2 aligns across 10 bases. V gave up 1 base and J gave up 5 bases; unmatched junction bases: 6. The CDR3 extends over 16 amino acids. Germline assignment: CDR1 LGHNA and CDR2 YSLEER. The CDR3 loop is CASSQVASGRIDTQYF. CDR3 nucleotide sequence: TGCGCCAGCAGCCAAGTCGCTAGCGGGAGAATAGATACGCAGTATTTT.

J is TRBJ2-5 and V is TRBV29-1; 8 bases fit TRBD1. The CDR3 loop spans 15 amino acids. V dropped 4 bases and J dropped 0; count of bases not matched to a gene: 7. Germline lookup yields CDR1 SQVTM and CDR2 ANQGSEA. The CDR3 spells CSVAFGQGHQETQYF. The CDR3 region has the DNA TGCAGCGTTGCGTTTGGACAGGGCCACCAAGAGACCCAGTACTTC.

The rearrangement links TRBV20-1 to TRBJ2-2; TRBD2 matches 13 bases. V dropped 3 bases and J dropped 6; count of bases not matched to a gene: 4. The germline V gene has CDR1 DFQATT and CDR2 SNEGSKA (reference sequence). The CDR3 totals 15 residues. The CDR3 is CSASGTSGTSGELFF. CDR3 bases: TGCAGTGCTAGTGGGACTAGCGGGACGTCCGGGGAGCTGTTTTTT.

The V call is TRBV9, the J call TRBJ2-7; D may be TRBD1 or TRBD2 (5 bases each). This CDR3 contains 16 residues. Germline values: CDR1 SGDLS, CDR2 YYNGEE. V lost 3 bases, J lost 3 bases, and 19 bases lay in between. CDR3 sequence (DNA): TGTGCCAGCAGCGCGAGCTCAGGGACCCAAATCTACGAGCAGTACTTC. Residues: CASSASSGTQIYEQYF. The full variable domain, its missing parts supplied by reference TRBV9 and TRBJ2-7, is DSGVTQTPKHLITATGQRVTLRCSPRSGDLSVYWYQQSLDQGLQFLIQYYNGEERAKGNILERFSAQQFPDLHSELNLSSLELGDSALYFCASSASSGTQIYEQYFGPGTRLTVT.

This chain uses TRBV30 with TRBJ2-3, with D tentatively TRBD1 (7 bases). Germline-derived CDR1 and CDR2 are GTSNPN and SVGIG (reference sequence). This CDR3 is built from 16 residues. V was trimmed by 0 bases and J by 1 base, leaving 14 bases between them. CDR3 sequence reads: CAWSVGGGYRTDTQYF. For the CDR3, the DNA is TGTGCCTGGAGTGTAGGAGGGGGCTATCGCACAGATACGCAGTATTTT.

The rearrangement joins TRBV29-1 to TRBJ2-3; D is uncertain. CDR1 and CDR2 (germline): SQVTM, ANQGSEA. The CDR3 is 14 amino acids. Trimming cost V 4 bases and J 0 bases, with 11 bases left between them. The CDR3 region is CSVVGGASTDTQYF. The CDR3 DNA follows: TGCAGCGTTGTGGGCGGAGCTAGCACAGATACGCAGTATTTT.

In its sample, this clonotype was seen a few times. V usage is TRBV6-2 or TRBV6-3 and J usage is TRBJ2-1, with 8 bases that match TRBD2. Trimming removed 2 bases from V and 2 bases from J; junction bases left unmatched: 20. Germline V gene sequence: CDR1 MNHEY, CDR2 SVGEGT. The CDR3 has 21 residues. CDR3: CASSYLLRGGAHGITYNEQFF. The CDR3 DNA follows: TGTGCCAGCAGTTACCTCCTCCGGGGGGGGGCGCACGGGATCACCTACAATGAGCAGTTCTTC.

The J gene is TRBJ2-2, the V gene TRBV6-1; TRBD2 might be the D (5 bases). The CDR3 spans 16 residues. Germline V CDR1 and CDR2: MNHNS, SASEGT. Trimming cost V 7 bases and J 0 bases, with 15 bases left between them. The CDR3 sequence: CASTSSGLPNTGELFF. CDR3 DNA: TGTGCCAGCACCAGCAGCGGCCTCCCGAACACCGGGGAGCTGTTTTTT.